This TCR beta chain was profiled in a study of blood T cell repertoires in COVID-19. Whole-study context: Nucleic acid was either cDNA or gDNA, and it came from T cells, B-cell-depleted T cells, or PBMCs.

Assay used: immunoSEQ multiplex PCR; TCRdb lists only in-frame clones, some missing. The table includes 200,000 to 250,000 clones, roughly 86% detected once. Germline V lookup: CDR1 MNHNS, CDR2 SASEGT. V was clipped by 0 bases and J by 6 bases, with 8 bases between them. This CDR3 contains 13 residues. The material sequenced was peripheral blood. The rearrangement joins TRBV6-1 to TRBJ1-1; D remains ambiguous. This clonotype was obtained from a woman aged 45-65 years with active or convalescent COVID-19. The CDR3 reads CASSEALRAEAFF. The CDR3 coding sequence is TGTGCCAGCAGTGAAGCGCTTCGGGCTGAAGCTTTCTTT.